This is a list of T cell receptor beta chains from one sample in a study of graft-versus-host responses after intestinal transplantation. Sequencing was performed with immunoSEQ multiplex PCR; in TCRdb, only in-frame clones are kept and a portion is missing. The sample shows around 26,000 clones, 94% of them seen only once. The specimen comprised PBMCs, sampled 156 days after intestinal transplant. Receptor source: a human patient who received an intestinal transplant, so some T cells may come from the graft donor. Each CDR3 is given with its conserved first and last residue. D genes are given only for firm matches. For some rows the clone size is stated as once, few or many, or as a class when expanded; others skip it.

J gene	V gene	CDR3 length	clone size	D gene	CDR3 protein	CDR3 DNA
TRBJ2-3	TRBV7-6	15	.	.	CASSLEAVSTDTQYF	TGTGCCAGCAGCTTAGAGGCGGTTAGCACAGATACGCAGTATTTT
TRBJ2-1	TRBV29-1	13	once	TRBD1	CSSGTGVSNEQFF	TGCAGCTCCGGGACAGGTGTTAGCAATGAGCAGTTCTTC
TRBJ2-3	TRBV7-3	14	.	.	CASSLGGAADTQYF	TGTGCCAGCAGCTTAGGGGGGGCAGCAGATACGCAGTATTTT
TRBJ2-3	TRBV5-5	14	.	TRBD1	CASSWTGGTDTQYF	TGTGCCAGCAGCTGGACAGGGGGTACAGATACGCAGTATTTT
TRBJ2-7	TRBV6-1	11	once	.	CASSEGGEQYF	TGTGCCAGCAGTGAAGGGGGCGAGCAGTACTTC
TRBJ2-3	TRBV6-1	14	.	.	CASSEMWGRDTQYF	TGTGCCAGCAGTGAAATGTGGGGGCGAGATACGCAGTATTTT
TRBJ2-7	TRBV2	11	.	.	CATKDGYEQYF	TGTGCCACCAAGGACGGCTACGAGCAGTACTTC
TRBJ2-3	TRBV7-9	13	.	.	CASIAESTDTQYF	TGTGCCAGCATTGCGGAGAGCACAGATACGCAGTATTTT
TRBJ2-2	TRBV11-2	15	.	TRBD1	CASSKGQGDTGELFF	TGTGCCAGCAGCAAAGGACAGGGGGACACCGGGGAGCTGTTTTTT
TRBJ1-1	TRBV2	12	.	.	CASNAYSTEAFF	TGTGCCAGCAACGCATACAGCACTGAAGCTTTCTTT
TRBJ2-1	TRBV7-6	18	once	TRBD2	CASSFLAGVLGSYNEQFF	TGTGCCAGCAGCTTTCTAGCGGGAGTGCTTGGCTCCTACAATGAGCAGTTCTTC
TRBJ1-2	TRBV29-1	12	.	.	CSVDPDGLGYTF	TGCAGCGTTGACCCGGATGGACTCGGCTACACCTTC
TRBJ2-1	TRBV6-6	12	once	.	CASSRTYNEQFF	TGTGCCAGCAGCCGAACCTACAATGAGCAGTTCTTC
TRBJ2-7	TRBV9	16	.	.	CASSTPVGSDSYEQYF	TGTGCCAGCAGCACCCCGGTGGGATCTGACTCCTACGAGCAGTACTTC
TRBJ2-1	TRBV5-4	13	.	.	CASSLYGYNEQFF	TGTGCCAGCAGCTTGTACGGTTACAATGAGCAGTTCTTC
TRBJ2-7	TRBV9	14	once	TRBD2	CASSITSGGYEQYF	TGTGCCAGCAGCATCACTAGCGGGGGCTACGAGCAGTACTTC
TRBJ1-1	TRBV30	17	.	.	CAWSVAWGGVFNTEAFF	TGTGCCTGGAGTGTAGCATGGGGCGGGGTTTTTAACACTGAAGCTTTCTTT
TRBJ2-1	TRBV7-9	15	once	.	CASSFLQGRNDEQFF	TGTGCCAGCAGCTTCCTACAGGGACGTAACGATGAGCAGTTCTTC